These T cell receptor beta chains were read from a single sample in a study of cytomegalovirus exposure and HLA in healthy donors. TCRdb's table, derived via immunoSEQ multiplex PCR, lists solely in-frame clones and lacks some. The table has about 160,000 clones, 70% to 80% seen once. The material sequenced was PBMCs. These receptors were taken from a middle-aged man in good health and CMV-seronegative. Both conserved end residues are part of each CDR3. D genes are given only for firm matches. Rows give clone size only sometimes, using once, few, many, or a class for an expanded clone.

cdr3_length: 15
d_call: TRBD1
j_call: TRBJ2-2
clone_size: .
v_call: TRBV2
cdr3_nt: TGTGCCAGCAGTCACCAGGACAGGGCTACCGGGGAGCTGTTTTTT
cdr3_aa: CASSHQDRATGELFF

cdr3_length: 15
d_call: TRBD1
j_call: TRBJ1-2
clone_size: .
v_call: TRBV9
cdr3_nt: TGTGCCAGCAGCCCCGTGGGCAGGGGGGCTTATGGCTACACCTTC
cdr3_aa: CASSPVGRGAYGYTF

cdr3_length: 15
d_call: .
j_call: TRBJ1-2
clone_size: once
v_call: TRBV2
cdr3_nt: TGTGCCAGCAGTGATGGGGGGACCCTGAACTATGGCTACACCTTC
cdr3_aa: CASSDGGTLNYGYTF

cdr3_length: 13
d_call: .
j_call: TRBJ2-5
clone_size: .
v_call: TRBV9
cdr3_nt: TGTGCCAGCAGTCGTTCGCTTAAAGAGACTCAGTACTTC
cdr3_aa: CASSRSLKETQYF

cdr3_length: 14
d_call: .
j_call: TRBJ2-7
clone_size: .
v_call: TRBV11-2
cdr3_nt: TGTGCCAGCAGCTTAGATGGGGCTCTGGGGGAGCAGTACTTC
cdr3_aa: CASSLDGALGEQYF

cdr3_length: 12
d_call: .
j_call: TRBJ1-2
clone_size: .
v_call: TRBV9
cdr3_nt: TGTGCCAGCAGCGAAACAGGGTTAGGCTACACCTTC
cdr3_aa: CASSETGLGYTF

cdr3_length: 15
d_call: TRBD1
j_call: TRBJ2-2
clone_size: .
v_call: TRBV2
cdr3_nt: TGTGCCAGCAGCGTTCACAGGGGTAGCACCGGGGAGCTGTTTTTT
cdr3_aa: CASSVHRGSTGELFF

cdr3_length: 15
d_call: TRBD1
j_call: TRBJ2-2
clone_size: .
v_call: TRBV5-4
cdr3_nt: TGTGCCAGCAGCCACAGGGGTTACGACACCGGGGAGCTGTTTTTT
cdr3_aa: CASSHRGYDTGELFF

cdr3_length: 15
d_call: TRBD2
j_call: TRBJ2-3
clone_size: .
v_call: TRBV6-5
cdr3_nt: TGTGCCAGCAGTTACGGGAGCGGGGTCACAGATACGCAGTATTTT
cdr3_aa: CASSYGSGVTDTQYF

cdr3_length: 17
d_call: .
j_call: TRBJ1-6
clone_size: .
v_call: TRBV5-4
cdr3_nt: TGTGCCAGCAGCTTACAGGCGGCCGGCTCCTATAATTCACCCCTCCACTTT
cdr3_aa: CASSLQAAGSYNSPLHF

cdr3_length: 18
d_call: TRBD1
j_call: TRBJ2-6
clone_size: .
v_call: TRBV18
cdr3_nt: TGTGCCAGCTCCCAAGGGACAGTCGGTTCCTCTGGGGCCAACGTCCTGACTTTC
cdr3_aa: CASSQGTVGSSGANVLTF

cdr3_length: 11
d_call: .
j_call: TRBJ2-3
clone_size: .
v_call: TRBV27
cdr3_nt: TGTGCCACACAGCACACAGATACGCAGTATTTT
cdr3_aa: CATQHTDTQYF

cdr3_length: 15
d_call: .
j_call: TRBJ1-1
clone_size: .
v_call: TRBV7-6
cdr3_nt: TGTGCCAGCAGTAAATCACAGGGAGTGAACACTGAAGCTTTCTTT
cdr3_aa: CASSKSQGVNTEAFF

cdr3_length: 15
d_call: TRBD1
j_call: TRBJ1-5
clone_size: .
v_call: TRBV19
cdr3_nt: TGTGCCAGTAGTATGGGACAGGGGGCAACTCAGCCCCAGCATTTT
cdr3_aa: CASSMGQGATQPQHF

cdr3_length: 14
d_call: .
j_call: TRBJ2-5
clone_size: .
v_call: TRBV5-1
cdr3_nt: TGCGCCAGCAGCTCGACGACAGTTTCCTCCGCGCAGTACTTC
cdr3_aa: CASSSTTVSSAQYF

cdr3_length: 15
d_call: TRBD2
j_call: TRBJ2-7
clone_size: .
v_call: TRBV4-3
cdr3_nt: TGCGCCAGCAGTCTGCGGAAGGGAGGGCTCTACGAGCAGTACTTC
cdr3_aa: CASSLRKGGLYEQYF

cdr3_length: 14
d_call: .
j_call: TRBJ2-7
clone_size: .
v_call: TRBV19
cdr3_nt: TGTGCCAGTAGTTCTAATCTGCTAACGGACGAGCAGTACTTC
cdr3_aa: CASSSNLLTDEQYF